This note documents a single TCR beta chain sequence. Listed TCR primers, together with previously described methods, were used for the bulk TCR libraries. TCRdb itself ran the PCR reads through MiXCR, one entry per CDR3 protein. Of about 510,000 distinct CDR3 sequences in the sample, roughly 24% were seen once. The sample belongs to a study of molecular identifiers for immune sequencing clone quantification. Germline V gene data show CDR1 as SQVTM and CDR2 as ANQGSEA. The CDR3 runs 12 residues. The chain carries TRBV29-1 and TRBJ2-1; 7 positions agree with TRBD2. The sample was naive CD8+ T cells from blood, with Jurkat cell RNA spiked in. This sample's subset: FACS-sorted CD8+CD4-CCR7+CD45RA+ naive T cells. The source is a human donor in good health. Some libraries in this study had Jurkat cell RNA spiked in. CDR3 sequence (DNA): TGCACCTCATGGGGGGGAGGAGATGAGCAGTTCTTC. Translated, it gives CTSWGGGDEQFF.